This entry lists 10 T cell receptor beta chains sequenced from one sample in a study of glioma-infiltrating T cells. Using RNA template, CDR3s of TCR alpha and beta were amplified with iRepertoire arm-PCR. One entry per CDR3 protein results from TCRdb running MiXCR on the multiplex PCR reads. The profile shows approximately 110,000 distinct CDR3 sequences, approximately 25% of them singletons. Sequences were obtained from glioma tissue, nonneoplastic brain tissue, or PBMCs (not recorded which). Receptors were obtained from a human donor with low-grade glioma or glioblastoma, undergoing nonglioma brain surgery, or in good health (not recorded which).

The chain has TRBV7-2 and TRBJ1-4; no reliable D call. V was trimmed by 3 bases and J by 5 bases, leaving 7 bases between them. The germline CDR1 and CDR2 sequences are SGHTA and FQGNSA. There are 13 residues in the CDR3. CDR3 sequence reads: CASSFDPNEKLFF. The CDR3 region has the DNA TGTGCCAGCAGCTTTGATCCGAATGAAAAACTGTTTTTT.

This clonotype was seen ten or more times. The chain combines TRBV2 with TRBJ2-1; unclear D gene. The CDR3 totals 12 residues. Trimming pared 1 base from V and 7 bases from J, leaving 5 bases between. CDR1 SNHLY and CDR2 FYNNEI come from the germline V gene. CDR3 coding DNA: TGTGCCAGCAGTGAAGTGTCAAATGAGCAGTTCTTC. Residues: CASSEVSNEQFF.

This clonotype was observed many times. The rearrangement uses TRBV10-3 and TRBJ1-2; 10 bases agree with TRBD1. This CDR3 comprises 16 residues. CDR1 and CDR2 from the germline V gene are ENHRY and SYGVKD. With 2 bases clipped from V and 4 bases from J, the junction kept 7 bases outside the gene matches. Written as DNA, the CDR3 is TGTGCCATCAGTGAGGCCGACAGGGGGCCTACCTATGGCTACACCTTC. It translates to CAISEADRGPTYGYTF.

This chain joins TRBV3-1 and TRBJ2-1, with D possibly being TRBD1 (5 bases). With 0 bases removed from V and 3 bases from J, the gap between germline ends came to 9 bases. Per germline, CDR1 LGHDT and CDR2 YNNKEL (reference sequence). This CDR3 contains 15 residues. CDR3 loop: CASSQEGPHYNEQFF. The CDR3 DNA follows: TGTGCCAGCAGCCAAGAGGGGCCACACTACAATGAGCAGTTCTTC.

This clonotype was observed at least ten times. V gene TRBV12-3 or TRBV12-4 combines with J gene TRBJ2-5; 11 bases align to TRBD1. After removal of 5 bases from V and 5 bases from J, the junction contained 10 bases not matched to a gene. The CDR3 is 16 amino acids. This CDR3 is CASSDTGTGGGETQYF. The CDR3 nucleotides are TGTGCCAGCAGTGACACCGGGACAGGGGGAGGGGAGACCCAGTACTTC.

This clonotype was observed a handful of times. The V call is TRBV12-3 or TRBV12-4, the J call TRBJ1-1; D might be TRBD1 (6 bases). CDR3 length: 13 residues. The V end was cut by 7 bases, the J end by 1 base, with 10 bases between. The CDR3 nucleotides are TGTGCCAGCACTCTACAGGGGAACACTGAAGCTTTCTTT. It specifies CASTLQGNTEAFF.

The V call is TRBV4-1, the J call TRBJ2-7; TRBD2 agrees at 8 bases. The trim removed 0 bases at V and 4 bases at J, leaving 8 bases unmatched. This CDR3 is 16 amino acids long. CDR1 is MGHRA and CDR2 is YSYEKL in the germline V gene. The CDR3 sequence is CASSQDLFSGAYEQYF. CDR3 nucleotide sequence: TGCGCCAGCAGCCAAGATCTATTTAGCGGGGCTTACGAGCAGTACTTC.

This clonotype was observed many times. The genes are TRBV6-1 and TRBJ2-7; 11 bases line up with TRBD2. V lost 5 bases and J lost 3; bases outside the gene matches: 9. Germline V gene lookup returns CDR1 MNHNS and CDR2 SASEGT. This CDR3 has 16 residues. CDR3 loop: CASSPHSGRGIYEQYF. In DNA, the CDR3 is TGTGCCAGCAGTCCCCATAGCGGGAGGGGAATCTACGAGCAGTACTTC.

The table lists this clonotype with a few counts. A much larger clone differs by one base, so this may be a read error. The chain links TRBV7-2 to TRBJ1-5; 7 bases are shared with TRBD1. With 5 bases clipped from V and 5 bases from J, the junction kept 9 bases outside the gene matches. The CDR3 has 15 amino acids. The germline CDR1 and CDR2 sequences are SGHTA and FQGNSA. The CDR3 reads CASSTKTGPDQPQHF. Here the CDR3 DNA reads TGTGCCAGCAGCACAAAGACAGGGCCCGATCAGCCCCAGCATTTT.

The rearrangement links TRBV9 to TRBJ2-3, with 9 bases fitting TRBD2. With 3 bases clipped from V and 4 bases from J, the junction kept 9 bases outside the gene matches. The germline V gene encodes CDR1 SGDLS and CDR2 YYNGEE. The CDR3 has 16 amino acids. The CDR3, as DNA: TGTGCCAGCAGCGGGAACCCGCGGGAGGGTGCAGATACGCAGTATTTT. It encodes CASSGNPREGADTQYF.